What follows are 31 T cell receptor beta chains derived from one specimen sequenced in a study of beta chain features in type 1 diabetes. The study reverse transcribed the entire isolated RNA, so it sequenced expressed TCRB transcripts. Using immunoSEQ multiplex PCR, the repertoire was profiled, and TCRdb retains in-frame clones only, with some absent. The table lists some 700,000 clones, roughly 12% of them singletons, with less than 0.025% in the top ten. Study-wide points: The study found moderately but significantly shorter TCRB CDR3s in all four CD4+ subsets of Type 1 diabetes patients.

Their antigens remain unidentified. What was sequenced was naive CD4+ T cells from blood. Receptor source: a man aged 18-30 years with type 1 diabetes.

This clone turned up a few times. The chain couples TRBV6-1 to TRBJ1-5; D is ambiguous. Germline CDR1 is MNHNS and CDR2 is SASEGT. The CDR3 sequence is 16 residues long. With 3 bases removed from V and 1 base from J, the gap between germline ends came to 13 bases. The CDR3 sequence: CASSEFFGSSNQPQHF. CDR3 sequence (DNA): TGTGCCAGCAGTGAGTTCTTTGGGTCCAGCAATCAGCCCCAGCATTTT.

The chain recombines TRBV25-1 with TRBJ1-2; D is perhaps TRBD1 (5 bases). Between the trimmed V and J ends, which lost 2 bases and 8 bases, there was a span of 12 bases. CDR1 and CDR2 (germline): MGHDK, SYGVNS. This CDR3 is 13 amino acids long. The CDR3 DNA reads TGTGCCAGCAGTGAAGGGGGGTTAGGAGGCTACACCTTC. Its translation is CASSEGGLGGYTF.

As DNA, the CDR3 is TGTGCCAGCAATGGGCAGGGTCAGGGCTATGGCTACACCTTC. Protein sequence: CASNGQGQGYGYTF. The gene calls are TRBV2 and TRBJ1-2; D possibly corresponds to TRBD1 (5 bases). The V gene lost 7 bases and the J gene lost 4 bases, with 16 bases spanning the gap. Germline CDR1 SNHLY, CDR2 FYNNEI. This CDR3 spans 14 amino acids.

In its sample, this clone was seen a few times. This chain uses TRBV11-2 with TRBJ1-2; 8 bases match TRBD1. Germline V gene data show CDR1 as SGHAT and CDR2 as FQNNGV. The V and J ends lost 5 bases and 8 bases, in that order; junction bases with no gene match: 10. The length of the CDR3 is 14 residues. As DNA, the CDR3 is TGTGCCAGCAGCCCAACGACAGGGGCGCGGGGCTACACCTTC. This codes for CASSPTTGARGYTF. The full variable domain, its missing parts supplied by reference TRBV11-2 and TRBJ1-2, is EAGVAQSPRYKIIEKRQSVAFWCNPISGHATLYWYQQILGQGPKLLIQFQNNGVVDDSQLPKDRFSAERLKGVDSTLKIQPAKLEDSAVYLCASSPTTGARGYTFGSGTRLTVV.

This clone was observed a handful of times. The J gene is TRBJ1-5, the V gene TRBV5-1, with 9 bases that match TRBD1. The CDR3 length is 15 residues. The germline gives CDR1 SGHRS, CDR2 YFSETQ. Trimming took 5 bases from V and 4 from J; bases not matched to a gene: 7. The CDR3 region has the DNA TGCGCCAGCAGTAAAACAGGGGGCGCGAATCAGCCCCAGCATTTT. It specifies CASSKTGGANQPQHF.

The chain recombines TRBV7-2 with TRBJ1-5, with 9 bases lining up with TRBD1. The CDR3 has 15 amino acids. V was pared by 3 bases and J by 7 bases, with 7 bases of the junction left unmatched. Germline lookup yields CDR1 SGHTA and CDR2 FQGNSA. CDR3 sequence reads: CASSFRTGEGQPQHF. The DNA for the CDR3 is TGTGCCAGCAGCTTTCGGACAGGGGAAGGGCAGCCCCAGCATTTT.

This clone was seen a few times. CDR3 bases: TGCAGCGTCGCTAGCGGGGGGTACAATGAGCAGTTCTTC. This translates into CSVASGGYNEQFF. The V gene is TRBV29-1, the J gene TRBJ2-1, with 11 bases that match TRBD2. The CDR3 covers 13 residues. Germline V lookup: CDR1 SQVTM, CDR2 ANQGSEA. V lost 6 bases, J lost 4 bases, and 2 bases stayed unmatched.

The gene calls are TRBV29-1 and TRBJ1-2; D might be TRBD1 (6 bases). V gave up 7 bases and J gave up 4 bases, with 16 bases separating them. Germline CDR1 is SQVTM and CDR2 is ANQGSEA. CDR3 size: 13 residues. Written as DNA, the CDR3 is TGCAGCGCTTTCGGACAGCCAGGCTATGGCTACACCTTC. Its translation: CSAFGQPGYGYTF.

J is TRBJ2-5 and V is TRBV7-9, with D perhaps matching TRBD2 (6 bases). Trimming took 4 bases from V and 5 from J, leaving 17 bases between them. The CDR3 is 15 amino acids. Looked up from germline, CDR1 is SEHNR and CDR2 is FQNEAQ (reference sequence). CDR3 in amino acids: CASSYTGSPRETQYF. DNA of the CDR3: TGTGCCAGCAGCTACACCGGGAGCCCGCGGGAGACCCAGTACTTC.

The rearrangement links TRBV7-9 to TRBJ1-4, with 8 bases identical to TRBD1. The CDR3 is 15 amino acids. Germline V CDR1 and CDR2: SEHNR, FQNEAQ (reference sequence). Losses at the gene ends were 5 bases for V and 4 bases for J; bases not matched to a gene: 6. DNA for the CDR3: TGTGCCAGCAGCAATCAGGGGGCGCTTAATGAAAAACTGTTTTTT. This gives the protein CASSNQGALNEKLFF.

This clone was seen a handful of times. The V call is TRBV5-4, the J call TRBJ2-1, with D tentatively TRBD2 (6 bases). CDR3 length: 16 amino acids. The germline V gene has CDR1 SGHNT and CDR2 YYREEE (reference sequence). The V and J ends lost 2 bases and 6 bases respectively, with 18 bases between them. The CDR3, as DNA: TGTGCCAGCAGCTTCGCGGGGACGAGACTAACCAATGAGCAGTTCTTC. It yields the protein CASSFAGTRLTNEQFF.

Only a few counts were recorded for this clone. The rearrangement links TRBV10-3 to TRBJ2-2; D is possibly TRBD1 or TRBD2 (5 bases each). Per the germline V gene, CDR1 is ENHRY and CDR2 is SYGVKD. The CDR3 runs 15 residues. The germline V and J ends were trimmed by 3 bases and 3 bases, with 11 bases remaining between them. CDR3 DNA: TGTGCCATCAGTGATTGGGACCGATACACCGGGGAGCTGTTTTTT. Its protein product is CAISDWDRYTGELFF.

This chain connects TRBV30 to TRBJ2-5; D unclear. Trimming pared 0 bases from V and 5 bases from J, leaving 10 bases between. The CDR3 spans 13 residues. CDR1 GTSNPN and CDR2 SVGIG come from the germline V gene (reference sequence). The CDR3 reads CAWSVLWAETQYF. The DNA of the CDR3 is TGTGCCTGGAGTGTACTTTGGGCGGAGACCCAGTACTTC.

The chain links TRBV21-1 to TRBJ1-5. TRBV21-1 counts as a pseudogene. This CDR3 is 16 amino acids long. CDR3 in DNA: TGTGCCAGCAGCACCTTGGGGGGGACGCGCGGGCAGCCCCAGCATTTT. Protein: CASSTLGGTRGQPQHF.

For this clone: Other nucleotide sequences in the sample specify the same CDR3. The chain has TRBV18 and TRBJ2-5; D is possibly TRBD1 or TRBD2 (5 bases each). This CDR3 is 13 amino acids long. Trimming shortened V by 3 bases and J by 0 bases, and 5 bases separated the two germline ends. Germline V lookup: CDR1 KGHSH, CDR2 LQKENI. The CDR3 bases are TGTGCCAGCTCACCGGGACACCAAGAGACCCAGTACTTC. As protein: CASSPGHQETQYF. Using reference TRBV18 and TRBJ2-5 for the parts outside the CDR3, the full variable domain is NAGVMQNPRHLVRRRGQEARLRCSPMKGHSHVYWYRQLPEEGLKFMVYLQKENIIDESGMPKERFSAEFPKEGPSILRIQQVVRGDSAAYFCASSPGHQETQYFGPGTRLLVL.

For the CDR3, the DNA is TGTGCCAGTAGTATAGACGAGGGCTCCTACAATGAGCAGTTCTTC. Its protein is CASSIDEGSYNEQFF. The chain combines TRBV19 with TRBJ2-1; possibly TRBD2 for D (5 bases). The CDR3 contains 15 residues. Between the trimmed V and J ends, which lost 0 bases and 0 bases, there was a span of 6 bases. Germline values: CDR1 LNHDA, CDR2 SQIVND (reference sequence).

In DNA form, the CDR3 reads TGTGCCTGGAACCAGAATGAAAAACTGTTTTTT. It is translated as CAWNQNEKLFF. The rearrangement joins TRBV30 to TRBJ1-4; D gene unclear. Germline V CDR1 and CDR2: GTSNPN, SVGIG (reference sequence). The CDR3 has 11 residues. V lost 4 bases to trimming and J lost 5 bases, with 5 bases between them.

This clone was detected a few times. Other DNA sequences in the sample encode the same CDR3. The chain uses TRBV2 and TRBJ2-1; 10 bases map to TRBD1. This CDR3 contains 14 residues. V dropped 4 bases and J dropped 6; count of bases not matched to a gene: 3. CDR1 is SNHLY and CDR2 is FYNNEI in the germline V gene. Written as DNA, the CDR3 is TGTGCCAGCAGTGGGGGGACAGGGGTCAATGAGCAGTTCTTC. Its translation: CASSGGTGVNEQFF.

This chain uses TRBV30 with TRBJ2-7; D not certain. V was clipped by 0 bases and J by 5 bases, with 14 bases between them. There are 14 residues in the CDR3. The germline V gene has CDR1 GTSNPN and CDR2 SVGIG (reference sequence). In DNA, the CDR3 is TGTGCCTGGAGTGTTGATACCCTCCCCAACGAGCAGTACTTC. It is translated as CAWSVDTLPNEQYF.

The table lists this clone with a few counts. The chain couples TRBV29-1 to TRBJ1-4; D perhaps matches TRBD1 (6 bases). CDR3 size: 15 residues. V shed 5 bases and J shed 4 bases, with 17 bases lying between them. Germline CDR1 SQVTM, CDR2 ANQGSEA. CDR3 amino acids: CSVSVLDRNNEKLFF. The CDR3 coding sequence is TGCAGCGTTTCGGTCCTGGACAGAAATAATGAAAAACTGTTTTTT.

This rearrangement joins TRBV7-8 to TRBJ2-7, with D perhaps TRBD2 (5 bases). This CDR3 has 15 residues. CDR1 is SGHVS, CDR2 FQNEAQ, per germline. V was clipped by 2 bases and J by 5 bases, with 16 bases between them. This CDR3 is CASSLMSTEVHEQYF. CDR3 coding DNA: TGTGCCAGCAGCTTAATGAGTACGGAGGTCCACGAGCAGTACTTC.

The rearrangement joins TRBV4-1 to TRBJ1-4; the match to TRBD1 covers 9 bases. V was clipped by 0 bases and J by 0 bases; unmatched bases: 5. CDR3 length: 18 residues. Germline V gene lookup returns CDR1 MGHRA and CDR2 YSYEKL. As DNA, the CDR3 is TGCGCCAGCAGCCAAGAAGGACAGGGGCAAGCAACTAATGAAAAACTGTTTTTT. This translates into CASSQEGQGQATNEKLFF.

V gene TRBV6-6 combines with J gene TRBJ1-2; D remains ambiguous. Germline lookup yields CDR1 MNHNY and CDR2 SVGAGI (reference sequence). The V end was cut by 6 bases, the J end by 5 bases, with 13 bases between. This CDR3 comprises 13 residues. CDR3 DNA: TGTGCCAGCAGCCAGGAGGCCGGGTATGGCTACACCTTC. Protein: CASSQEAGYGYTF.

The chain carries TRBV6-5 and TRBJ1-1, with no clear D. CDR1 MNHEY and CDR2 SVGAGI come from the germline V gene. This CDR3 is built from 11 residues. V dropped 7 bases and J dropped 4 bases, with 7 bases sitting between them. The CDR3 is CASTGSTEAFF. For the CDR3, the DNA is TGTGCCAGCACAGGCTCCACTGAAGCTTTCTTT.

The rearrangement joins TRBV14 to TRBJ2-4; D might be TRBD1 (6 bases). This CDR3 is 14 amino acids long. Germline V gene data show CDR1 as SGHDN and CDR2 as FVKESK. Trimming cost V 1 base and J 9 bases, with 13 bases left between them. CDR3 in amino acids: CASSQGARGSIQYF. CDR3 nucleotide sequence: TGTGCCAGCAGCCAAGGGGCCAGGGGATCCATTCAGTACTTC.

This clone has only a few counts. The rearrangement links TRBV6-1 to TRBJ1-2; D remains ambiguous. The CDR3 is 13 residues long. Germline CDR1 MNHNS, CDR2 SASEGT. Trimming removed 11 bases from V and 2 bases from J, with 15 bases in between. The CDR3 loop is CARRTENNYGYTF. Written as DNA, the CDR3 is TGTGCCCGCCGGACCGAAAACAACTATGGCTACACCTTC.

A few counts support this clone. This CDR3 is CASSQRDRVTDTQYF. CDR3 nucleotides: TGTGCCAGCAGCCAGAGGGACAGGGTGACAGATACGCAGTATTTT. J is TRBJ2-3 and V is TRBV14; 9 bases agree with TRBD1. This CDR3 region has 15 residues. Germline CDR1 SGHDN, CDR2 FVKESK. The V segment lost 3 bases and the J segment 3 bases; nucleotides outside the gene matches: 4.

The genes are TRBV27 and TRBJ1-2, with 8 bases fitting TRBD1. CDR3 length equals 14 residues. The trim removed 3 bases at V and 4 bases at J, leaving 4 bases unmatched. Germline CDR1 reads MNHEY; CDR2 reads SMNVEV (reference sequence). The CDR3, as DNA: TGTGCCAGCAGTTTGGACAGGGCCCTCTATGGCTACACCTTC. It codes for CASSLDRALYGYTF.

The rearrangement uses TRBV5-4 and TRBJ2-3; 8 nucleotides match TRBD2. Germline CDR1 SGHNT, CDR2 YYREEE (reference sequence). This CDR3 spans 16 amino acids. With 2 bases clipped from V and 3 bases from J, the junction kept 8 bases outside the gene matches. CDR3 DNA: TGTGCCAGCAGCTTTGGGCGGGGGGCCGGTACAGATACGCAGTATTTT. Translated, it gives CASSFGRGAGTDTQYF.

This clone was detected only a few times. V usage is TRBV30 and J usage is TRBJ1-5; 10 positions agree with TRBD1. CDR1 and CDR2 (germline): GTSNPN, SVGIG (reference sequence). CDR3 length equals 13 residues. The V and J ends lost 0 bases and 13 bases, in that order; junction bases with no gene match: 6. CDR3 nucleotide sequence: TGTGCCTGGAGTGTAACCCGACAGGGGGCACAGCATTTT. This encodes CAWSVTRQGAQHF.

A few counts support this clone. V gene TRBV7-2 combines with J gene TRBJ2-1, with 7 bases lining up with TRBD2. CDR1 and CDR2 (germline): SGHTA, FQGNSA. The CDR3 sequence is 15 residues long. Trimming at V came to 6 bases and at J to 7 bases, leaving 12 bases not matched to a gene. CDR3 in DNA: TGTGCCAGCAGACCGGGACTATCAGAAGGGAATGAGCAGTTCTTC. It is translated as CASRPGLSEGNEQFF.